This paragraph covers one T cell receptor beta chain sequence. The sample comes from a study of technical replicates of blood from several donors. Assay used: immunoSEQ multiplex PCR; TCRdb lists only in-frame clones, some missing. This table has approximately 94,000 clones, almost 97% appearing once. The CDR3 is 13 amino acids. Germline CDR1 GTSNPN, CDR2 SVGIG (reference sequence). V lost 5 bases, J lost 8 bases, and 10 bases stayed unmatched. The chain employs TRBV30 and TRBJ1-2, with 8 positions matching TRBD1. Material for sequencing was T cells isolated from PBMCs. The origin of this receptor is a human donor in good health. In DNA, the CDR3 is TGTGCCTGGGATACCGACAGGGGCTTAGGCTACACCTTC. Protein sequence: CAWDTDRGLGYTF.